The 6 T cell receptor beta chains given below trace back to one sample, sequenced in a study of neurological immune-mediated disorders. MiXCR, applied by TCRdb to the 5' RACE reads, yields one record per CDR3 protein. Here the sample spans roughly 80,000 distinct CDR3 sequences, 17% being singletons. What was sequenced was PBMCs. Receptors originate from a woman between 40 and 50 years old in good health.

The chain carries TRBV5-1 and TRBJ2-1; D is tentatively TRBD1 or TRBD2 (5 bases each). CDR1 SGHRS and CDR2 YFSETQ come from the germline V gene. With 2 bases removed from V and 3 bases from J, the gap between germline ends came to 15 bases. The CDR3 length is 16 residues. The CDR3 loop reads CASSFRGGPLYNEQFF. CDR3 DNA sequence: TGCGCCAGCAGCTTTCGGGGCGGGCCTCTCTACAATGAGCAGTTCTTC. Looking up the rest from reference TRBV5-1 and TRBJ2-1 gives the full variable domain: KAGVTQTPRYLIKTRGQQVTLSCSPISGHRSVSWYQQTPGQGLQFLFEYFSETQRNKGNFPGRFSGRQFSNSRSEMNVSTLELGDSALYLCASSFRGGPLYNEQFFGPGTRLTVL.

This clonotype was detected ten times or more. The V and J genes are TRBV6-6 and TRBJ1-2; 7 bases are shared with TRBD1. J was trimmed by 7 bases and V by 2 bases; bases with no gene match: 10. This CDR3 region has 15 residues. Germline-derived CDR1 and CDR2 are MNHNY and SVGAGI (reference sequence). This CDR3 is CASSYPTGEGAGYTF. The DNA of the CDR3 is TGTGCCAGCAGTTACCCCACAGGGGAAGGAGCTGGCTACACCTTC.

This clonotype was recorded at least ten times. The chain employs TRBV6-2 or TRBV6-3 and TRBJ2-3; D ambiguous. The CDR3 is made up of 14 amino acids. Trimming removed 5 bases at V and 0 bases at J, with 9 bases between. Germline loops: CDR1 MNHEY, CDR2 SVGEGT. The CDR3 bases are TGTGCCAGCAGTCCCCCGGACAGCACAGATACGCAGTATTTT. This translates into CASSPPDSTDTQYF.

The J gene is TRBJ2-5, the V gene TRBV9; 8 nucleotides line up with TRBD2. V shed 3 bases, J shed 5 bases, and the junction held 3 bases outside the gene matches. Germline values: CDR1 SGDLS, CDR2 YYNGEE. The CDR3 length is 13 residues. The CDR3 spells CASSGTSMETQYF. CDR3 DNA sequence: TGTGCCAGCAGCGGGACTAGCATGGAGACCCAGTACTTC.

This rearrangement joins TRBV7-2 to TRBJ2-7; 7 bases agree with TRBD2. The length of the CDR3 is 14 residues. V was pared by 2 bases and J by 7 bases, with 8 bases of the junction left unmatched. Germline CDR1 is SGHTA and CDR2 is FQGNSA. In DNA form, the CDR3 reads TGTGCCAGCAGCTTATTTCGGGGGAGGGGAGAGCAGTACGTC. This sequence encodes CASSLFRGRGEQYV.

The chain is built from TRBV11-2 and TRBJ2-2; TRBD2 matches 9 bases. Germline V gene sequence: CDR1 SGHAT, CDR2 FQNNGV. The junction had 5 bases not matched to a gene; V was cut back by 5 bases and J by 4 bases. The CDR3 runs 15 residues. CDR3 sequence reads: CASSRSSGATGELFF. The CDR3 nucleotides are TGTGCCAGCAGCCGTTCTAGCGGGGCCACCGGGGAGCTGTTTTTT. Looking up the rest from reference TRBV11-2 and TRBJ2-2 gives the full variable domain: EAGVAQSPRYKIIEKRQSVAFWCNPISGHATLYWYQQILGQGPKLLIQFQNNGVVDDSQLPKDRFSAERLKGVDSTLKIQPAKLEDSAVYLCASSRSSGATGELFFGEGSRLTVL.